This T cell receptor (beta chain) comes out of a study of cytomegalovirus exposure and HLA in healthy donors. In the study overall: In terms of ancestry, the Caucasian-associated cluster contained 81% of the approximately 420 genotyped donors.

The PCR employed 60 Vbeta primers together with 13 Jbeta primers. Sequencing used immunoSEQ multiplex PCR; TCRdb keeps in-frame clones, though not all of them. The sample contains 130,000 or so clones, approximately 87% of which appear only once. Comments on this clone: No antigen is known for it.

V shed 6 bases and J shed 5 bases, with 13 bases lying between them. Germline V gives CDR1 MDHEN, CDR2 SYDVKM. This CDR3 has 13 amino acids. Study observations and caveats: As a later analysis showed, several of the most significant clusters appeared to be linked to common viral pathogens.

Sequencing was performed on PBMCs. The rearrangement uses TRBV28 and TRBJ2-5; D is possibly TRBD1 (5 bases). The source is a woman aged 25 to 39 in good health and CMV-seronegative. CDR3 sequence: CASRMTDWETQYF. The CDR3 DNA reads as TGTGCCAGCAGAATGACAGATTGGGAGACCCAGTACTTC.